The following is a T cell receptor (beta chain) sequence with its context. Its antigen remains unknown. The data originate from a study of T cells expressing NK-cell markers. Whole-study context: Sorted CD3+CD56+NKG2C+, CD3+CD56+NKG2C- and CD3+CD56-NKG2C+ T-cell subsets were beta-chain profiled.

This CDR3 comprises 14 residues. The germline V gene encodes CDR1 DFQATT and CDR2 SNEGSKA (reference sequence). Broader study findings: In several donors, these clonotypes also led the CD3+CD56-NKG2C+ fraction.

UMI-tagged 5'RACE template switching yielded the TCR beta cDNA. TCRdb reprocessed the 5' RACE reads and stores each CDR3 protein as one record, lacking DNA. This sample contains some 390,000 distinct CDR3 sequences. The receptor was derived from a woman aged 45-65 years in good health. The chain joins TRBV20-1 to TRBJ2-1; the D gene TCRdb calls, TRBD2, cannot be checked with no DNA. The sequenced sample was blood T cells: a sorted CD56 or NKG2C T cell subset, CD4+ or CD8+ T cells, or bulk PBMC T cells (not recorded which). The CDR3 here is CSARDRSGINEQFF.